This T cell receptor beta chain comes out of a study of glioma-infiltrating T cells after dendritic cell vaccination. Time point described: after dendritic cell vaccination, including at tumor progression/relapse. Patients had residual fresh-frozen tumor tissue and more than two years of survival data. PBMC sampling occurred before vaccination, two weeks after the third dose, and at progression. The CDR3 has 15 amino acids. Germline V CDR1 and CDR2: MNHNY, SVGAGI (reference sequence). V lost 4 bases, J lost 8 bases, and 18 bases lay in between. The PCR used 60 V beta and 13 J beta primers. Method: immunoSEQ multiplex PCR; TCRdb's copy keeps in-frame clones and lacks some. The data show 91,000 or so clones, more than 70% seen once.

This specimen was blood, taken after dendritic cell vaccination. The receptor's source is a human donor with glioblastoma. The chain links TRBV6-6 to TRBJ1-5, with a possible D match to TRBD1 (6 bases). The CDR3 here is CASSFSAGTTEPQHF. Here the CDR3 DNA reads TGTGCCAGCAGTTTTTCTGCCGGGACAACAGAGCCCCAGCATTTT.